This T cell receptor beta chain came from a study of PD-1 blockade in classical Hodgkin lymphoma. Study-level findings and limits: Baseline diversity was lower in partial responders and progressors than complete responders. Some patients started nivolumab under 1 year after ASCT, and they were excluded.

Germline lookup yields CDR1 SGHTA and CDR2 FQGNSA. This CDR3 is 11 amino acids long. V lost 3 bases and J 6 bases, leaving 6 bases between the germline ends. Profiled with immunoSEQ multiplex PCR; TCRdb holds only in-frame clones, not every one. The sample consists of 15,000 to 20,000 clones, roughly 65% of them appearing once. To note about this clone: Its antigen remains unidentified.

The time point: cycle 4 day 1 (C4D1), after more than 5 weeks of nivolumab. No patient escaped relapse after autologous stem cell transplantation, and brentuximab vedotin exposure varied. Thawed PBMCs yielded CD4+ T cells through magnetic negative selection. V usage is TRBV7-2 and J usage is TRBJ2-7; D not resolved. The clonotype comes from a human donor with classical Hodgkin lymphoma. The sequencing here drew on CD4+ T cells from blood, taken before the fourth cycle of nivolumab. This chain's CDR3 is CASSFRTEQYF. CDR3 sequence (DNA): TGTGCCAGCAGCTTTAGAACCGAGCAGTACTTC.